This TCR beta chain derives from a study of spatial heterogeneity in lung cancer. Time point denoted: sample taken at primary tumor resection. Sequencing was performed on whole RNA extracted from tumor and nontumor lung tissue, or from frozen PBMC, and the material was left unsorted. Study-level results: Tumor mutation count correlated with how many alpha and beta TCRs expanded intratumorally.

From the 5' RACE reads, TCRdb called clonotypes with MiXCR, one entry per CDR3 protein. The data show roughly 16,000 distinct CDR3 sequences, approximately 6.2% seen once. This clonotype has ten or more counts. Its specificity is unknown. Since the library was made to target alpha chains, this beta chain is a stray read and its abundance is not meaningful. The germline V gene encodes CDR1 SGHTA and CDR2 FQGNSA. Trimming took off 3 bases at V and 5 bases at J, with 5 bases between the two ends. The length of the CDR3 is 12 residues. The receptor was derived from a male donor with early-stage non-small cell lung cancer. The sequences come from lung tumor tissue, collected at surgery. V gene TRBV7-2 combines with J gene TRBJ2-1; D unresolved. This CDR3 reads CASSFSHNEQFF. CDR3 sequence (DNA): TGTGCCAGCAGCTTTAGCCACAATGAGCAGTTCTTC.